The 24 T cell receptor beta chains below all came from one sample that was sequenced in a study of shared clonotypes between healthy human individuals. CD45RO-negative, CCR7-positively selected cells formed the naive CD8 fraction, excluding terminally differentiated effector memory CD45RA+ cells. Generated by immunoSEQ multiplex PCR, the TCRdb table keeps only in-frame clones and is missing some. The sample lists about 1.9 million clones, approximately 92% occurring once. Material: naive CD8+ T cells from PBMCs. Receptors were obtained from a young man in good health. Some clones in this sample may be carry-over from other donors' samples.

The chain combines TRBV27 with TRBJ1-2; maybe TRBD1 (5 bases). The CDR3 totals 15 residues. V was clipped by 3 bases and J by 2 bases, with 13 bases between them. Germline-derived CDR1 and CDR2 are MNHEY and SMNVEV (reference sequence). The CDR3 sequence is CASSFLGVSNYGYTF. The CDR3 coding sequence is TGTGCCAGCAGTTTCCTAGGGGTCAGCAACTATGGCTACACCTTC.

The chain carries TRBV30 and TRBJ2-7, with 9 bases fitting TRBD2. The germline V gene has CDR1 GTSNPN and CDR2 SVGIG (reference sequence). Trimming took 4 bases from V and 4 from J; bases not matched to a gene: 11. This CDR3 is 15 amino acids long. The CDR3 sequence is CAWNTFISGSYEQYF. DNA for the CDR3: TGTGCCTGGAACACCTTCATTAGCGGGAGTTACGAGCAGTACTTC.

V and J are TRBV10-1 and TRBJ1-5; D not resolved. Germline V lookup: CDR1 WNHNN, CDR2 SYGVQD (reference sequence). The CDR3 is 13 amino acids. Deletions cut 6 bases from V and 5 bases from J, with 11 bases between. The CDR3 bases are TGCGCCAGCAGCGTCCAGGAGGATCAGCCCCAGCATTTT. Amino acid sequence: CASSVQEDQPQHF.

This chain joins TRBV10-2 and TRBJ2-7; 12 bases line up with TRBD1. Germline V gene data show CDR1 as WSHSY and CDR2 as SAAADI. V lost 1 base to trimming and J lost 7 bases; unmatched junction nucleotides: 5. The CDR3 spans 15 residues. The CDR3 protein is CASSELGQGAGEQYF. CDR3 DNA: TGCGCCAGCAGTGAGTTGGGACAGGGGGCGGGAGAGCAGTACTTC.

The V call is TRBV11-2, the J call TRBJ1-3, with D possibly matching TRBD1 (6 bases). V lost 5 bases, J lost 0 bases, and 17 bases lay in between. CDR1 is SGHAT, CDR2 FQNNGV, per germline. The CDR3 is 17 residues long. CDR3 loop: CASSPINDRRSGNTIYF. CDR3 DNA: TGTGCCAGCAGCCCAATCAATGACAGGCGCTCTGGAAACACCATATATTTT.

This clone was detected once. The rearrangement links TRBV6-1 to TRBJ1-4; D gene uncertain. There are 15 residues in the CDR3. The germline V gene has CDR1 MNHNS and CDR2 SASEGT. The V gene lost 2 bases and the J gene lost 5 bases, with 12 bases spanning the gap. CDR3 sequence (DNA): TGTGCCAGCAGTGAATGGGAGGACCCCAATGAAAAACTGTTTTTT. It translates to CASSEWEDPNEKLFF.

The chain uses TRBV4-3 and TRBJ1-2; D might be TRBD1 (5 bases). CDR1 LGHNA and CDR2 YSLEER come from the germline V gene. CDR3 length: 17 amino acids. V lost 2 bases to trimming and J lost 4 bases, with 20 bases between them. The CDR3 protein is CASSQSHMRRALYGYTF. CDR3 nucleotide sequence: TGCGCCAGCAGCCAATCCCATATGCGCAGGGCTCTCTATGGCTACACCTTC.

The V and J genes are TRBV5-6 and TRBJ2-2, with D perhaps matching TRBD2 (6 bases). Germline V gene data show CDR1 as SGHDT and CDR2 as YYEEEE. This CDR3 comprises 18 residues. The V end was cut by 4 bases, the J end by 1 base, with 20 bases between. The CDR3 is CASSLGKWWRGNTGELFF. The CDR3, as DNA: TGTGCCAGCAGCCTGGGGAAGTGGTGGAGGGGGAACACCGGGGAGCTGTTTTTT.

The CDR3: CATSRDKIHTYEQYF. CDR3 bases: TGTGCCACCAGCAGAGATAAAATTCATACCTACGAGCAGTACTTC. The chain joins TRBV15 to TRBJ2-7; D remains unclear. The V end lost 0 bases, the J end lost 2 bases, and 11 bases lay between the germline ends. The germline V gene encodes CDR1 LNHNV and CDR2 YYDKDF (reference sequence). The CDR3 loop spans 15 amino acids.

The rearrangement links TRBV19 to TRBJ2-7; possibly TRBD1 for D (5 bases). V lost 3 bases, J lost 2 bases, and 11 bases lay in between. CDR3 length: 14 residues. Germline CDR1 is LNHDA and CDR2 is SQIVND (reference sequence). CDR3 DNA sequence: TGTGCCAGTAGTATCCCAGGGATGCCCTACGAGCAGTACTTC. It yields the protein CASSIPGMPYEQYF.

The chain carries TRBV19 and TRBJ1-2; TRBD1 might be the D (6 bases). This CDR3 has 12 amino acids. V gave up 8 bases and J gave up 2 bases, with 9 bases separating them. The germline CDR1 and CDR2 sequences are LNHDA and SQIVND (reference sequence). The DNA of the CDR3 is TGTGCCAGTGCTGGACAGAACTATGGCTACACCTTC. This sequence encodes CASAGQNYGYTF.

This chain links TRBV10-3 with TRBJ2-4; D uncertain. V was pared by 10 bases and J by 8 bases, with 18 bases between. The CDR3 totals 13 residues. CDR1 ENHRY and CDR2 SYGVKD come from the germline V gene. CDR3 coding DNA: TGTGCCACCACTCCGGGCGCTGGGGACATTCAGTACTTC. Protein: CATTPGAGDIQYF.

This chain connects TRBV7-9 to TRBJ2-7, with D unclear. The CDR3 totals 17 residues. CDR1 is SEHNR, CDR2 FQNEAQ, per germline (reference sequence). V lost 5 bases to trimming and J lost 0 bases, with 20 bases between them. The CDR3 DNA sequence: TGTGCCAGCAGCCCCGTGGATGTCACGAAATCCTCCTACGAGCAGTACTTC. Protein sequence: CASSPVDVTKSSYEQYF.

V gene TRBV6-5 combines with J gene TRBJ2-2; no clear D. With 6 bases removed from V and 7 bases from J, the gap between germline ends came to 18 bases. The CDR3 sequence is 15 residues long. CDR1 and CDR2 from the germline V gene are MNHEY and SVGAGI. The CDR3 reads CASRPWTSGGGELFF. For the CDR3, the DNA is TGTGCCAGCAGGCCCTGGACCTCTGGCGGCGGGGAGCTGTTTTTT.

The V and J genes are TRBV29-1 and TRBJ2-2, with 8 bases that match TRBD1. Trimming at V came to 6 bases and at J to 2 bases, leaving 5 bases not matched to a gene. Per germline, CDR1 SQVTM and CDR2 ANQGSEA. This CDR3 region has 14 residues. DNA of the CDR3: TGCAGCGTCCCGACAGGGGTAAACACCGGGGAGCTGTTTTTT. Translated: CSVPTGVNTGELFF.

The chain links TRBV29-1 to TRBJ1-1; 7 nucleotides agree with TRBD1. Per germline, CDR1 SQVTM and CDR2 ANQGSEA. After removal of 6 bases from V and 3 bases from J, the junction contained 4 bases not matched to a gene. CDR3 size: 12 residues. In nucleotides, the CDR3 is TGCAGCGTCTTTACAGGGGACACTGAAGCTTTCTTT. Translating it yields CSVFTGDTEAFF.

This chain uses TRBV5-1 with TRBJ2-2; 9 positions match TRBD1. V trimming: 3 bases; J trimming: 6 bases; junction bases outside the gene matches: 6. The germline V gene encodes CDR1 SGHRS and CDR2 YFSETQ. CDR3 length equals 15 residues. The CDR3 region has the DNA TGCGCCAGCAGCTATACCCGGACAGGGGCCGGGGAGCTGTTTTTT. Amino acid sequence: CASSYTRTGAGELFF.

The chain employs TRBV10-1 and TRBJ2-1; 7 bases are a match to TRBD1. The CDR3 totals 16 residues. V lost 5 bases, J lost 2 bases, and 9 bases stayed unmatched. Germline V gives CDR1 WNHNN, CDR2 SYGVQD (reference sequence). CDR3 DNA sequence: TGCGCCAGCAGTCCCACCAAGGGGGCCACCTACAATGAGCAGTTCTTC. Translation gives CASSPTKGATYNEQFF.

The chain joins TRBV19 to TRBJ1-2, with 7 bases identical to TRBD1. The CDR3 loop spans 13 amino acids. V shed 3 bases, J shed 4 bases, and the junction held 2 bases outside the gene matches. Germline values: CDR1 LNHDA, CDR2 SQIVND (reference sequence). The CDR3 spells CASSMGTVYGYTF. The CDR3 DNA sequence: TGTGCCAGTAGTATGGGGACAGTCTATGGCTACACCTTC.

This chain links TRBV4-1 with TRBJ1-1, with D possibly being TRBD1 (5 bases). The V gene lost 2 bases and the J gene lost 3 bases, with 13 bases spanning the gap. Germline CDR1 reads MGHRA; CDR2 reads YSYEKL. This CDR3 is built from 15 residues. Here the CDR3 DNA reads TGCGCCAGCAGCCAACATCAGGGATTCTACACTGAAGCTTTCTTT. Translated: CASSQHQGFYTEAFF.

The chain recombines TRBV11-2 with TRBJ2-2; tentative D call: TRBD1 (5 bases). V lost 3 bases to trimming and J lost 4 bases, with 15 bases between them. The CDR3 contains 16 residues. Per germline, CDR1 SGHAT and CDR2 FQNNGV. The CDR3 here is CASSLGLGQGTGELFF. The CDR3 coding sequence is TGTGCCAGCAGCTTGGGGCTGGGGCAGGGCACCGGGGAGCTGTTTTTT. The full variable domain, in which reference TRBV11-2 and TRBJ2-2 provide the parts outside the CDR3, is EAGVAQSPRYKIIEKRQSVAFWCNPISGHATLYWYQQILGQGPKLLIQFQNNGVVDDSQLPKDRFSAERLKGVDSTLKIQPAKLEDSAVYLCASSLGLGQGTGELFFGEGSRLTVL.

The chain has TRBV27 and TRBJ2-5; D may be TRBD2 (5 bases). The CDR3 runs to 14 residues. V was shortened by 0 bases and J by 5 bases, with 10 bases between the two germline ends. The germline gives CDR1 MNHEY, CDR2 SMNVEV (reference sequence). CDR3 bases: TGTGCCAGCAGTTTATCAAGAGGGTGGGAGACCCAGTACTTC. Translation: CASSLSRGWETQYF.

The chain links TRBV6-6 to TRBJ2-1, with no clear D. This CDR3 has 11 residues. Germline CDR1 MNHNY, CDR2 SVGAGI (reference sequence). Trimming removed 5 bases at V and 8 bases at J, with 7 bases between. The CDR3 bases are TGTGCCAGCAGTGGGCCGGATGAGCAGTTCTTC. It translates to CASSGPDEQFF.

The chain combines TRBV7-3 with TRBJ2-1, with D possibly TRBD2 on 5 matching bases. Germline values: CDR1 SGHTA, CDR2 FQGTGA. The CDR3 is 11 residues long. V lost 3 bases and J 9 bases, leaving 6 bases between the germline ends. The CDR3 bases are TGTGCCAGCAGCTTCGGAGGTGAGCAGTTCTTC. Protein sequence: CASSFGGEQFF.